This passage covers 16 T cell receptor beta chains from one sample sequenced in a study of T cell repertoires in cytomegalovirus infection. Their antigen targets remain unknown. TCRdb redid the calling of the reads with MiXCR, one entry per CDR3 protein. This table has 200,000 or so distinct CDR3 sequences, 35% to 40% appearing once. The sequencing here drew on CD8+ T cells from cultured PBMCs, taken from culture after CMV antigen stimulation. These TCRs come from a human donor in good health (CMV status not recorded). Some clones in this sample may be carry-over from other donors' samples.

Turning to this clonotype: Mismatch with germline at one junction end may stem from a read error. In nucleotides, the CDR3 is TGTGCCAGCAGTTTAGGGCGGGGCGACAAAAACACTCAGTACTTC. Amino acids: CASSLGRGDKNTQYF. The V call is TRBV27, the J call TRBJ2-4, with D possibly TRBD2 on 6 matching bases. This CDR3 comprises 15 residues. The germline V gene encodes CDR1 MNHEY and CDR2 SMNVEV (reference sequence).

As concerns this clonotype: A single base separates this from a much larger clone, so it may be a read error. The rearrangement links TRBV7-6 to TRBJ2-1; D may be TRBD2 (7 bases). The V and J ends lost 0 bases and 7 bases respectively, with 25 bases between them. CDR3 length: 19 amino acids. Per the germline V gene, CDR1 is SGHVS and CDR2 is FNYEAQ. CDR3: CASSLAHQDLVGGPNEQFF. CDR3 coding DNA: TGTGCCAGCAGCTTAGCCCACCAGGATCTAGTGGGGGGGCCAAATGAGCAGTTCTTC.

This chain links TRBV2 with TRBJ2-2; D unclear. V was cut by 9 bases and J by 3 bases, with 17 bases left in between. CDR3 length: 15 amino acids. CDR1 is SNHLY, CDR2 FYNNEI, per germline. CDR3 in amino acids: CASRALDEDTGELFF. Written as DNA, the CDR3 is TGTGCCAGTCGGGCTTTGGACGAAGACACCGGGGAGCTGTTTTTT.

The chain links TRBV14 to TRBJ2-3, with 10 nucleotides matching TRBD1. The CDR3 extends over 17 amino acids. Germline V gene lookup returns CDR1 SGHDN and CDR2 FVKESK. With V trimmed by 5 bases and J by 2 bases, 10 bases remained unmatched. CDR3 sequence: CASSTTDRGFYTDTQYF. As DNA, the CDR3 is TGTGCCAGCAGCACTACGGACAGGGGGTTTTACACAGATACGCAGTATTTT.

This sequence joins TRBV5-1 and TRBJ2-2, with 7 nucleotides matching TRBD1. CDR1 SGHRS and CDR2 YFSETQ come from the germline V gene. Trimming cost V 4 bases and J 1 base; bases outside gene matches: 10. CDR3 length: 17 residues. The CDR3 sequence is CASSLSRGQLNTGELFF. CDR3 coding DNA: TGCGCCAGCAGCCTGTCGAGGGGACAGCTGAACACCGGGGAGCTGTTTTTT.

A word on this clonotype: Germline and junction disagree at one end, which may indicate a read error. The rearrangement uses TRBV7-9 and TRBJ2-2; TRBD2 might be the D (6 bases). CDR1 is SEHNR and CDR2 is FQNEAQ in the germline V gene (reference sequence). The CDR3 extends over 15 amino acids. This CDR3 reads CASSRVRGNNGELFF. The CDR3 DNA sequence: TGTGCCAGCAGCCGGGTCCGGGGGAACAACGGGGAGCTGTTTTTT. The full variable domain, its missing parts supplied by reference TRBV7-9 and TRBJ2-2, is DTGVSQNPRHKITKRGQNVTFRCDPISEHNRLYWYRQTLGQGPEFLTYFQNEAQLEKSRLLSDRFSAERPKGSFSTLEIQRTEQGDSAMYLCASSRVRGNNGELFFGEGSRLTVL.

This clonotype was recorded a few times. CDR3: CASSTGLAGGLYNEQFF. CDR3 DNA sequence: TGTGCCAGCTCAACCGGACTAGCGGGAGGCCTCTACAATGAGCAGTTCTTC. The chain has TRBV6-5 and TRBJ2-1; TRBD2 matches 14 bases. Germline assignment: CDR1 MNHEY and CDR2 SVGAGI. This CDR3 is 17 amino acids long. With 8 bases clipped from V and 3 bases from J, the junction kept 9 bases outside the gene matches.

This clonotype was counted at least ten times. This chain joins TRBV9 and TRBJ1-1, with D hard to call. Trimming shortened V by 0 bases and J by 1 base, and 10 bases separated the two germline ends. The CDR3 extends over 15 amino acids. The germline V gene has CDR1 SGDLS and CDR2 YYNGEE. The CDR3 loop reads CASSVVITSNTEAFF. In nucleotides, the CDR3 is TGTGCCAGCAGCGTAGTTATCACATCGAACACTGAAGCTTTCTTT.

This clonotype was detected only a few times. The gene calls are TRBV5-6 and TRBJ1-5, with D tentatively TRBD1 (5 bases). The germline gives CDR1 SGHDT, CDR2 YYEEEE. The V and J ends lost 4 bases and 4 bases respectively, with 12 bases between them. The CDR3 contains 14 residues. Here the CDR3 reads CASSRTGTNQPQHF. CDR3 nucleotides: TGTGCCAGCAGCAGAACGGGGACGAATCAGCCCCAGCATTTT.

Here the CDR3 reads CASSLDRGMNTEAFF. For the CDR3, the DNA is TGTGCCAGCAGCTTAGATCGGGGTATGAACACTGAAGCTTTCTTT. This chain connects TRBV7-8 to TRBJ1-1, with D unclear. CDR1 and CDR2 from the germline V gene are SGHVS and FQNEAQ. V was cut by 1 base and J by 0 bases, with 9 bases left in between. The CDR3 sequence is 15 residues long. Using reference TRBV7-8 and TRBJ1-1 for the parts outside the CDR3, the full variable domain is GAGVSQSPRYKVAKRGQDVALRCDPISGHVSLFWYQQALGQGPEFLTYFQNEAQLDKSGLPSDRFFAERPEGSVSTLKIQRTQQEDSAVYLCASSLDRGMNTEAFFGQGTRLTVV.

There are many counts of this clonotype. The chain uses TRBV7-2 and TRBJ2-3; 9 nucleotides align to TRBD1. CDR1 SGHTA and CDR2 FQGNSA come from the germline V gene. The CDR3 has 15 amino acids. J lost 6 bases, V lost 4 bases, and 8 bases had no gene match. The CDR3 DNA is TGTGCCAGCAGCTCCGGGACAGGGCTTCGGGATACGCAGTATTTT. It encodes CASSSGTGLRDTQYF.

This clonotype was seen only a few times. The CDR3 region is CASSFSRGLEDTEAFF. The CDR3 DNA reads TGTGCCAGCAGTTTCTCCAGGGGGCTCGAGGACACTGAAGCTTTCTTT. The chain has TRBV12-3 or TRBV12-4 and TRBJ1-1; 8 bases are shared with TRBD1. V dropped 3 bases and J dropped 3; count of bases not matched to a gene: 9. This CDR3 is built from 16 residues.

The chain has TRBV20-1 and TRBJ2-1, with D possibly TRBD1 on 6 matching bases. Germline V lookup: CDR1 DFQATT, CDR2 SNEGSKA (reference sequence). V dropped 6 bases and J dropped 8 bases, with 23 bases sitting between them. The CDR3 is 15 amino acids. The CDR3 DNA sequence: TGCAGTGCACCTAACCGACAGGCTGCATTGGATGAGCAGTTCTTC. Translated, it gives CSAPNRQAALDEQFF.

CDR3 bases: TGTGCCAGCAGCTTAGATGGATCTAGCACAGATACGCAGTATTTT. Translation: CASSLDGSSTDTQYF. This chain joins TRBV11-2 and TRBJ2-3; D unclear. V lost 0 bases to trimming and J lost 0 bases, with 7 bases between them. From germline, CDR1 is SGHAT and CDR2 FQNNGV. The CDR3 runs 15 residues. Full variable domain (rest looked up from reference TRBV11-2 and TRBJ2-3): EAGVAQSPRYKIIEKRQSVAFWCNPISGHATLYWYQQILGQGPKLLIQFQNNGVVDDSQLPKDRFSAERLKGVDSTLKIQPAKLEDSAVYLCASSLDGSSTDTQYFGPGTRLTVL.

This clonotype was seen many times. The chain carries TRBV7-2 and TRBJ2-1, with 13 bases aligning to TRBD2. Germline V gives CDR1 SGHTA, CDR2 FQGNSA. The CDR3 runs 15 residues. V lost 5 bases to trimming and J lost 7 bases; unmatched junction nucleotides: 5. The CDR3 DNA follows: TGTGCCAGCAGCATGCTGACTAGCGGGGGGAATGAGCAGTTCTTC. This codes for CASSMLTSGGNEQFF.

The rearrangement uses TRBV4-1 and TRBJ2-3; a weak D match, TRBD2 (5 bases). From germline, CDR1 is MGHRA and CDR2 YSYEKL. Trimming shortened V by 6 bases and J by 4 bases, and 14 bases separated the two germline ends. There are 14 residues in the CDR3. CDR3 sequence reads: CASRLDSRADTQYF. The CDR3 DNA follows: TGCGCCAGCAGGCTGGACTCTCGTGCAGATACGCAGTATTTT.